Listed below are T cell receptor beta chains from one sample, sequenced in a study of tumor-infiltrating lymphocytes in oesophageal squamous cell carcinoma. TCRdb passed the PCR reads through MiXCR, listing each CDR3 protein once. The top ten hold more than 35% of the sample, which has approximately 12,000 distinct CDR3 sequences, under 70% seen once. Sequenced input: esophageal tumor tissue. The receptor set was obtained from a female donor with esophageal squamous cell carcinoma. Each CDR3 is given with its conserved first and last residue. The order of the fields is clone size, J gene, CDR3 length, D gene, V gene, CDR3 protein, CDR3 DNA. The D gene is left open where the match is weak. Rows give clone size only sometimes, using once, few, many, or a class for an expanded clone.

clone size: -
J gene: TRBJ1-1
CDR3 length: 15
D gene: -
V gene: TRBV7-2
CDR3 protein: CASSPFQGSGTEAFF
CDR3 DNA: TGTGCCAGCAGCCCATTCCAGGGTAGTGGAACTGAAGCTTTCTTT

clone size: -
J gene: TRBJ2-3
CDR3 length: 15
D gene: TRBD2
V gene: TRBV7-2
CDR3 protein: CASSRDYLSTDTQYF
CDR3 DNA: TGTGCCAGCAGTCGGGACTACCTCAGCACAGATACGCAGTATTTT

clone size: -
J gene: TRBJ1-5
CDR3 length: 13
D gene: -
V gene: TRBV6-1
CDR3 protein: CASSFDTNQPQHF
CDR3 DNA: TGTGCCAGCAGTTTCGACACCAATCAGCCCCAGCATTTT

clone size: once
J gene: TRBJ1-5
CDR3 length: 15
D gene: -
V gene: TRBV28
CDR3 protein: CASSLEGRLPVAQHF
CDR3 DNA: TGTGCCAGCAGTTTAGAGGGCAGACTTCCCGTTGCCCAGCATTTT

clone size: many
J gene: TRBJ2-1
CDR3 length: 15
D gene: -
V gene: TRBV7-9
CDR3 protein: CASSLGPAAYNEQFF
CDR3 DNA: TGTGCCAGCAGCTTGGGGCCTGCGGCCTACAATGAGCAGTTCTTC

clone size: -
J gene: TRBJ2-1
CDR3 length: 15
D gene: TRBD2
V gene: TRBV6-8
CDR3 protein: CASSYVGGGQNEQFF
CDR3 DNA: TGTGCCAGCAGTTACGTCGGGGGGGGCCAAAATGAGCAGTTCTTC

clone size: -
J gene: TRBJ2-5
CDR3 length: 14
D gene: TRBD2
V gene: TRBV7-2
CDR3 protein: CASRIAGGGETQYF
CDR3 DNA: TGTGCCAGCAGAATAGCGGGGGGGGGAGAGACCCAGTACTTC

clone size: many
J gene: TRBJ2-7
CDR3 length: 14
D gene: TRBD1
V gene: TRBV18
CDR3 protein: CASSQTGASYEQYF
CDR3 DNA: TGTGCCAGCTCACAGACAGGGGCCTCCTACGAGCAGTACTTC

clone size: -
J gene: TRBJ2-7
CDR3 length: 13
D gene: TRBD2
V gene: TRBV12-3/TRBV12-4
CDR3 protein: CASSFSGSYEQYF
CDR3 DNA: TGTGCCAGCAGTTTCAGCGGGAGCTACGAGCAGTACTTC

clone size: many
J gene: TRBJ1-2
CDR3 length: 15
D gene: TRBD1
V gene: TRBV6-1
CDR3 protein: CASSELKQGARGYTF
CDR3 DNA: TGTGCCAGCAGTGAATTGAAACAGGGGGCTCGGGGCTACACCTTC

clone size: -
J gene: TRBJ2-3
CDR3 length: 18
D gene: -
V gene: TRBV12-3/TRBV12-4
CDR3 protein: CASRPGHLRSSSTDTQYF
CDR3 DNA: TGTGCCAGCAGACCGGGACACCTTAGGTCCTCTAGCACAGATACGCAGTATTTT

clone size: -
J gene: TRBJ1-1
CDR3 length: 14
D gene: -
V gene: TRBV7-8
CDR3 protein: CASSRDRANTEAFF
CDR3 DNA: TGTGCCAGCAGCCGCGACAGAGCGAACACTGAAGCTTTCTTT

clone size: many
J gene: TRBJ2-7
CDR3 length: 14
D gene: -
V gene: TRBV6-1
CDR3 protein: CASSFDQYSYEQYF
CDR3 DNA: TGTGCCAGCAGTTTCGACCAATACTCCTACGAGCAGTACTTC

clone size: few
J gene: TRBJ2-1
CDR3 length: 13
D gene: TRBD2
V gene: TRBV9
CDR3 protein: CASSVGLAYEQFF
CDR3 DNA: TGTGCCAGCAGCGTAGGACTAGCCTATGAGCAGTTCTTC

clone size: -
J gene: TRBJ1-2
CDR3 length: 16
D gene: -
V gene: TRBV6-6
CDR3 protein: CASRAPGEWLNYGYTF
CDR3 DNA: TGTGCCAGCAGGGCCCCGGGCGAGTGGCTTAACTATGGCTACACCTTC

clone size: many
J gene: TRBJ1-1
CDR3 length: 11
D gene: -
V gene: TRBV20-1
CDR3 protein: CSARGQTEAFF
CDR3 DNA: TGCAGTGCGAGAGGACAGACTGAAGCTTTCTTT

clone size: -
J gene: TRBJ2-5
CDR3 length: 15
D gene: TRBD1
V gene: TRBV11-2
CDR3 protein: CASSPRDRSFGEQYF
CDR3 DNA: TGTGCCAGCAGCCCCCGGGACAGATCCTTCGGGGAGCAGTACTTC

clone size: many
J gene: TRBJ2-6
CDR3 length: 17
D gene: -
V gene: TRBV7-9
CDR3 protein: CASSAPGTGPLWLHLRF
CDR3 DNA: -

clone size: -
J gene: TRBJ2-7
CDR3 length: 13
D gene: -
V gene: TRBV24-1
CDR3 protein: CATSEGPHYEQYF
CDR3 DNA: TGTGCCACCAGTGAAGGGCCACACTACGAGCAGTACTTC

clone size: few
J gene: TRBJ2-7
CDR3 length: 15
D gene: -
V gene: TRBV28
CDR3 protein: CASQGSTILSYEQYF
CDR3 DNA: TGTGCCAGCCAGGGAAGTACGATTCTTAGCTACGAGCAGTACTTC

clone size: -
J gene: TRBJ2-4
CDR3 length: 15
D gene: TRBD2
V gene: TRBV10-1
CDR3 protein: CASSAIAGLHNEQYF
CDR3 DNA: TGCGCCAGCAGTGCTATAGCGGGACTACACAATGAGCAGTACTTC

clone size: -
J gene: TRBJ2-1
CDR3 length: 10
D gene: -
V gene: TRBV11-1
CDR3 protein: CASSPGEQFF
CDR3 DNA: TGTGCCAGCAGCCCGGGTGAGCAGTTCTTC